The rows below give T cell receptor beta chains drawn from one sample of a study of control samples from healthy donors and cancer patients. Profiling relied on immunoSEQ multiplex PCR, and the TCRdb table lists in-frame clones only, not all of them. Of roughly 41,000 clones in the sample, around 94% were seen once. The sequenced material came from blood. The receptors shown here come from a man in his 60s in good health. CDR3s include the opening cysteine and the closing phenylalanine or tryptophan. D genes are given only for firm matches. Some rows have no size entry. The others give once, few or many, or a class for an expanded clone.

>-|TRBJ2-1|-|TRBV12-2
TGTGCAAGTCGCTTAGCAGGACTAGCGGGATCGCGTGAGCAGTTCTTC
CASRLAGLAGSREQFF
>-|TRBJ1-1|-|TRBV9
TGTGCCAGCAGCGTACAGGGGCAAAACACTGAAGCTTTCTTT
CASSVQGQNTEAFF
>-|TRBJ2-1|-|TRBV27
TGTGCCAGCAGCTTACTAGGGAATGAGCAGTTCTTC
CASSLLGNEQFF
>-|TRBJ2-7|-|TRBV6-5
TGTGCCAGCAGGCGGGCGGTCCAGGGGTCCTACGAGCAGTACTTC
CASRRAVQGSYEQYF
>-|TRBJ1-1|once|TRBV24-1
TGTGCCACCAGTGATCCCGGGAATGAAGCTTTCTTT
CATSDPGNEAFF
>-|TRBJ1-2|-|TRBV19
TGTGCCAGTAGCCCACGTGGGGCCAGAGGCTACACCTTC
CASSPRGARGYTF
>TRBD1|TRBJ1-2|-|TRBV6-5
TGTGCCAGTCGGACAGGCACTCCTCTCTATGGCTACACCTTC
CASRTGTPLYGYTF
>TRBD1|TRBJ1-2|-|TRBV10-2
TGCGCCAGCAGTCTCGAGGGGGCTTTAAGCTACACCTTC
CASSLEGALSYTF
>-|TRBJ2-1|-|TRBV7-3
TGTGCCAGCAGGACCCAAGGACTCCTTTACAATGAGCAGTTCTTC
CASRTQGLLYNEQFF
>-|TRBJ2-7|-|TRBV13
TGTGCCAGCAGCTCAGACTTAAGCTCCTACGAGCAGTACTTC
CASSSDLSSYEQYF
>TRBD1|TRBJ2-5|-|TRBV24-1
TGTGCCACCAGTGCCCGGACAGGGAGAGAGACCCAGTACTTC
CATSARTGRETQYF
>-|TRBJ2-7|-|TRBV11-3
TGTGCCAGCAGCTTAGAAGGGGACCGCTACGAGCAGTACTTC
CASSLEGDRYEQYF
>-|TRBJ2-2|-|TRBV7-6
TGTGCCAGCAGCTCCTTACCGGGGGCCACCGGGGAGCTGTTTTTT
CASSSLPGATGELFF
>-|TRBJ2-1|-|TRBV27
TGTGCCAGCAAACCCCCCGGGATCCAAGGGCCCTACAATGAGCAGTTCTTC
CASKPPGIQGPYNEQFF
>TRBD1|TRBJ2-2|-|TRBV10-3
TGTGCCATCAGTGAACAGGGGGCGTGGACCGGGGAGCTGTTTTTT
CAISEQGAWTGELFF
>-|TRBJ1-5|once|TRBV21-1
TGTGCCAGCAGCAAAGTCTTGGGGGGGAGTCAGCCCCAGCATTTT
CASSKVLGGSQPQHF
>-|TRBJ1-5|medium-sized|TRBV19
TGTGCCAGTAGTAAATTGGAGGGGGGCTATAGCAATCAGCCCCAGCATTTT
CASSKLEGGYSNQPQHF
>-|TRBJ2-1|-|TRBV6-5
TGTGCCAGCAGGCAATGGACAGCTCTAATCTTC
CASRQWTALIF
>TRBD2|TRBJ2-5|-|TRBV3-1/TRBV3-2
TGTGCCAGCAGCCAGGGGACTTCGCTAGCGGGGCAAGAGACCCAGTACTTC
CASSQGTSLAGQETQYF
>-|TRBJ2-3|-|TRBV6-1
TGTGCCAGCAGTGAAGTCCTAGCTAGCACAGATACGCAGTATTTT
CASSEVLASTDTQYF
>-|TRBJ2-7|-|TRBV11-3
TGTGCCAGCAGCTTAGTCGATCTTTACGAGCAGTACTTC
CASSLVDLYEQYF
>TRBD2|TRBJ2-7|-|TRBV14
TGTGCCAGCAGCCAAATGGGACTAGCGGGTAACTCGCAGTACTTC
CASSQMGLAGNSQYF
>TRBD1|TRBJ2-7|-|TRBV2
TGTGCCACCTTAGAAGGGACAGGGAAGGAGGAGCAGTACTTC
CATLEGTGKEEQYF
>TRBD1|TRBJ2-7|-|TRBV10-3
TGTGCCATCAGACCGGGACAGGGTGACGAGCAGTACTTC
CAIRPGQGDEQYF
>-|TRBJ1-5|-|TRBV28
TGTGCCAGCAGTCCTTACTTGGATAGCAATCAGCCCCAGCATTTT
CASSPYLDSNQPQHF
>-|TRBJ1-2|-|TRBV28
TGTGCCAGCAGTTTTAGGGGGAACTATGGCTACACCTTC
CASSFRGNYGYTF
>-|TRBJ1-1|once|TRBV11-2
TGTGCCAGCAGCTTTGCCGGGTATTACACTGAAGCTTTCTTT
CASSFAGYYTEAFF
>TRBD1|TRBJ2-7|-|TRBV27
TGTGCCAGCAGTTTATTGAGGACAGGGACTGGCTCCTACGAGCAGTACTTC
CASSLLRTGTGSYEQYF
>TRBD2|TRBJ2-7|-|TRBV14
TGTGCCAGCAATCACGGCGGGGGATTCTACGAGCAGTACTTC
CASNHGGGFYEQYF
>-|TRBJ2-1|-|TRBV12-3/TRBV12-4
TGTGCCAGCAGTTTACTAGCCAATGAGCAGTTCTTC
CASSLLANEQFF
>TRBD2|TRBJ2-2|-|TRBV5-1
TGCGCCAGCAGCGTCGGGCACAGGGGACTAGCGGGAGAGACCGGGGAGCTGTTTTTT
CASSVGHRGLAGETGELFF
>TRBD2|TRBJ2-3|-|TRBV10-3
TGTGCCATCAGTAGTCCGGGACTAGCGGGTGGAGATACGCAGTATTTT
CAISSPGLAGGDTQYF
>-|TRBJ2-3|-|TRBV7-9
TGTGCCAGCAGCCCTGGTGCGGCGGAGGGATCCACAGATACGCAGTATTTT
CASSPGAAEGSTDTQYF
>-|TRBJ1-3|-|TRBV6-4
TGTGCCAGCAGTGACTCGACGAGGGGTCGGGGGAAGGCTGGAAACACCATATATTTT
CASSDSTRGRGKAGNTIYF
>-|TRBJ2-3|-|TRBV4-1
TGCGCCAGCAGCCCTGAGGGTCGCATGGATACGCAGTATTTT
CASSPEGRMDTQYF
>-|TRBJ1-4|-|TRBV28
TGTGCCAGCAGTTTCTCAGGGAGGATTGCAACTAATGAAAAACTGTTTTTT
CASSFSGRIATNEKLFF